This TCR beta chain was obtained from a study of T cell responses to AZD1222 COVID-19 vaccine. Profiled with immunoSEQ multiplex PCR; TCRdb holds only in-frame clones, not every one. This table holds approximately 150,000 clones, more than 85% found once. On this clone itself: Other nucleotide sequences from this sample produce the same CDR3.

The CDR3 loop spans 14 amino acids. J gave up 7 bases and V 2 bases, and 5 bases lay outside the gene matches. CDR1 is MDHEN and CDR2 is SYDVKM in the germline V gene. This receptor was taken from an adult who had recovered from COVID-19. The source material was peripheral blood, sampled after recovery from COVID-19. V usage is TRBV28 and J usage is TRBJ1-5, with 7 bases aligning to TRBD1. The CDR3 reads CASSLRGPGQPQHF. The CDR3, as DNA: TGTGCCAGCAGTTTAAGGGGGCCCGGACAGCCCCAGCATTTT.